The next 25 T cell receptor beta chains were all read from a single sample in a study of blood T cell repertoires in COVID-19. Assay used: immunoSEQ multiplex PCR; TCRdb lists only in-frame clones, some missing. Among hundreds of thousands of clones listed, approximately 87% were seen once. Sequenced material: peripheral blood. These receptors all come from a woman aged 70-85 years with active or convalescent COVID-19.

The CDR3 is CASSEGARLYGYTF. CDR3 coding DNA: TGTGCCAGCAGTGAGGGGGCGCGTCTCTATGGCTACACCTTC. The chain has TRBV6-1 and TRBJ1-2, with D perhaps matching TRBD1 (6 bases). With 3 bases removed from V and 4 bases from J, the gap between germline ends came to 12 bases. This CDR3 region has 14 residues. The germline CDR1 and CDR2 sequences are MNHNS and SASEGT.

The V call is TRBV2, the J call TRBJ1-1; tentatively, D is TRBD1 (5 bases). Germline CDR1 SNHLY, CDR2 FYNNEI. V was shortened by 6 bases and J by 3 bases, with 17 bases between the two germline ends. The CDR3 is 15 amino acids. CDR3 sequence: CASRADRQSHTEAFF. CDR3 coding DNA: TGTGCCAGCAGAGCCGACCGACAGAGCCACACTGAAGCTTTCTTT.

The chain employs TRBV3-1 (or the pseudogene TRBV3-2) and TRBJ1-1; the D gene is possibly TRBD1 (6 bases). The V end lost 7 bases, the J end lost 10 bases, and 19 bases lay between the germline ends. Germline V gene sequence: CDR1 LGHDT, CDR2 YNNKEL (reference sequence). CDR3 length: 13 residues. CDR3 protein: CASTPIQGRVAFF. The CDR3 nucleotides read TGTGCCAGCACGCCAATACAGGGAAGGGTAGCTTTCTTT.

This clone was found a few times. V gene TRBV4-1 combines with J gene TRBJ1-1; D is perhaps TRBD1 (5 bases). Looked up from germline, CDR1 is MGHRA and CDR2 is YSYEKL. The CDR3 consists of 15 residues. With 0 bases removed from V and 4 bases from J, the gap between germline ends came to 12 bases. CDR3 protein: CASSQDRGGGTEAFF. CDR3 nucleotide sequence: TGCGCCAGCAGCCAAGATCGCGGGGGAGGCACTGAAGCTTTCTTT.

The chain employs TRBV20-1 and TRBJ2-7, with D perhaps matching TRBD1 (5 bases). From germline, CDR1 is DFQATT and CDR2 SNEGSKA (reference sequence). Trimming pared 3 bases from V and 7 bases from J, leaving 19 bases between. The CDR3 totals 14 residues. CDR3 sequence (DNA): TGCAGTGCTAGTCTTTACAGTCCCCCAGGGGAGCAGTACTTC. Translated: CSASLYSPPGEQYF.

The J gene is TRBJ2-7, the V gene TRBV27; 9 bases align to TRBD1. CDR3 length: 15 residues. CDR1 is MNHEY, CDR2 SMNVEV, per germline (reference sequence). J lost 5 bases, V lost 6 bases, and 11 bases had no gene match. The CDR3 loop is CASRTGQGRNHEQYF. CDR3 coding DNA: TGTGCCAGCAGGACAGGACAGGGGCGCAATCACGAGCAGTACTTC.

The chain carries TRBV6-2 or TRBV6-3 and TRBJ2-3, with D tentatively TRBD2 (5 bases). Per the germline V gene, CDR1 is MNHEY and CDR2 is SVGEGT. This CDR3 spans 15 amino acids. V dropped 1 base and J dropped 4 bases, with 12 bases sitting between them. The CDR3 DNA reads TGTGCCAGCAGTTACTGGGAGCTAGACGCAGATACGCAGTATTTT. Translating it yields CASSYWELDADTQYF.

This sequence joins TRBV7-2 and TRBJ2-7; D uncertain. Germline assignment: CDR1 SGHTA and CDR2 FQGNSA. Trimming cost V 0 bases and J 2 bases, with 8 bases left between them. The CDR3 runs to 14 residues. CDR3 DNA sequence: TGTGCCAGCAGCTTAGCAGGAACTACCTACGAGCAGTACTTC. Translated, it gives CASSLAGTTYEQYF. Full variable domain (outside the CDR3, taken from reference TRBV7-2 and TRBJ2-7): GAGVSQSPSNKVTEKGKDVELRCDPISGHTALYWYRQSLGQGLEFLIYFQGNSAPDKSGLPSDRFSAERTGGSVSTLTIQRTQQEDSAVYLCASSLAGTTYEQYFGPGTRLTVT.

This clone occurred a few times. The rearrangement joins TRBV6-6 to TRBJ1-2, with 12 bases aligning to TRBD1. V gave up 2 bases and J gave up 7 bases; unmatched junction bases: 5. Per germline, CDR1 MNHNY and CDR2 SVGAGI (reference sequence). This CDR3 region has 15 residues. DNA for the CDR3: TGTGCCAGCAGTTACCCGGGACAGGGGGCGGTTGGCTACACCTTC. It codes for CASSYPGQGAVGYTF.

CDR3 in DNA: TGTGCCAGCAGTTTCTGGACAGGGAAGGGAGATGGCTACACCTTC. Translating it yields CASSFWTGKGDGYTF. The rearrangement uses TRBV28 and TRBJ1-2; 8 bases agree with TRBD1. V shed 3 bases and J 6 bases; nucleotides not matched to a gene: 9. The CDR3 sequence is 15 residues long. Germline-derived CDR1 and CDR2 are MDHEN and SYDVKM.

This chain connects TRBV7-2 to TRBJ1-2, with TRBD1 identical over 8 bases. Trimming cost V 1 base and J 5 bases; bases outside gene matches: 9. Per germline, CDR1 SGHTA and CDR2 FQGNSA. The CDR3 has 16 residues. CDR3 nucleotides: TGTGCCAGCAGCTTAGTGTCAGGGGGCGTCGGGTATGGCTACACCTTC. It yields the protein CASSLVSGGVGYGYTF.

This clone was counted a single time. V is TRBV5-1 and J is TRBJ2-5; TRBD1 agrees at 8 bases. Germline-derived CDR1 and CDR2 are SGHRS and YFSETQ. This CDR3 contains 14 residues. Trimming removed 4 bases from V and 5 bases from J; junction bases left unmatched: 7. CDR3 sequence (DNA): TGCGCCAGCAGCCCCACAGGGGGGAGCGAGACCCAGTACTTC. It specifies CASSPTGGSETQYF.

This clone was found once. This chain connects TRBV7-9 to TRBJ2-3; 9 bases are shared with TRBD2. CDR1 is SEHNR, CDR2 FQNEAQ, per germline (reference sequence). Trimming at V came to 3 bases and at J to 2 bases, leaving 3 bases not matched to a gene. This CDR3 region has 15 residues. The CDR3 bases are TGTGCCAGCAGCTTTAGCGGGAGCTACACAGATACGCAGTATTTT. This codes for CASSFSGSYTDTQYF.

This clone came up once. The chain employs TRBV4-3 and TRBJ2-7; TRBD1 is a possible D gene (6 bases). The CDR3 is 19 amino acids. Germline V gene lookup returns CDR1 LGHNA and CDR2 YSLEER. V gave up 1 base and J gave up 1 base, with 23 bases separating them. This CDR3 is CASSQGNYGHRVLSYEQYF. CDR3 nucleotides: TGCGCCAGCAGCCAAGGGAATTACGGGCACAGGGTCCTTTCCTACGAGCAGTACTTC.

V usage is TRBV6-5 and J usage is TRBJ2-2, with 9 bases lining up with TRBD2. The J segment lost 5 bases and the V segment lost 4 bases, leaving 2 bases of the junction unmatched. The germline V gene has CDR1 MNHEY and CDR2 SVGAGI. This CDR3 is 14 amino acids long. The CDR3 DNA sequence: TGTGCCAGCAGTTTTAGCGGGGGAACCGGGGAGCTGTTTTTT. Its protein product is CASSFSGGTGELFF.

This clone was counted once. V usage is TRBV5-1 and J usage is TRBJ2-7, with 9 nucleotides matching TRBD2. Germline loops: CDR1 SGHRS, CDR2 YFSETQ. The ends lost 7 bases at V and 5 bases at J; junction bases unmatched: 7. The CDR3 sequence is 13 residues long. In nucleotides, the CDR3 is TGCGCCAGCCCCACGCCTAGCGGGAACGAGCAGTACTTC. Translating gives CASPTPSGNEQYF.

The rearrangement joins TRBV6-5 to TRBJ2-7; TRBD2 agrees at 10 bases. CDR3 size: 16 residues. After removal of 0 bases from V and 1 base from J, the junction contained 3 bases not matched to a gene. In germline, CDR1 is MNHEY, CDR2 SVGAGI. The CDR3 bases are TGTGCCAGCAGTTACTCACCGGGACTAGCGTCCTACGAGCAGTACTTC. It is translated as CASSYSPGLASYEQYF.

The rearrangement uses TRBV2 and TRBJ1-2, with 7 positions matching TRBD1. This CDR3 spans 15 amino acids. Germline V gene lookup returns CDR1 SNHLY and CDR2 FYNNEI. Unmatched junction bases numbered 11, after V lost 5 bases and J lost 5 bases. The CDR3 coding sequence is TGTGCCAGCAGTTCTCGACAGGGTGTAGGATATGGCTACACCTTC. It is translated as CASSSRQGVGYGYTF.

The chain carries TRBV19 and TRBJ1-5, with D unclear. The length of the CDR3 is 13 residues. Germline V gives CDR1 LNHDA, CDR2 SQIVND (reference sequence). Trimming pared 7 bases from V and 3 bases from J, leaving 10 bases between. CDR3: CASKVEHNQPQHF. Here the CDR3 DNA reads TGTGCCAGTAAAGTGGAGCACAATCAGCCCCAGCATTTT.

Ten or more counts support this clone. The chain is built from TRBV19 and TRBJ2-3; TRBD2 matches at 8 bases. The CDR3 is 12 amino acids. CDR1 and CDR2 from the germline V gene are LNHDA and SQIVND (reference sequence). With 11 bases clipped from V and 0 bases from J, the junction kept 1 base outside the gene matches. The CDR3 nucleotides are TGTGCCGCTAGCGGGAGCACAGATACGCAGTATTTT. Translation: CAASGSTDTQYF.

The CDR3 DNA reads as TGTGCCATCCTCGACAGGTACGGCGACAATGAGCAGTTCTTC. Translation: CAILDRYGDNEQFF. V and J are TRBV11-2 and TRBJ2-1, with D perhaps TRBD1 (6 bases). Germline lookup yields CDR1 SGHAT and CDR2 FQNNGV. The CDR3 is 14 amino acids. V dropped 10 bases and J dropped 5 bases, with 18 bases sitting between them. Based on the CDR3 plus reference TRBV11-2 and TRBJ2-1, the full variable domain is EAGVAQSPRYKIIEKRQSVAFWCNPISGHATLYWYQQILGQGPKLLIQFQNNGVVDDSQLPKDRFSAERLKGVDSTLKIQPAKLEDSAVYLCAILDRYGDNEQFFGPGTRLTVL.

The chain combines TRBV7-2 with TRBJ1-3; D is ambiguous. V was cut by 2 bases and J by 0 bases, with 5 bases left in between. The CDR3 runs 14 residues. Germline-derived CDR1 and CDR2 are SGHTA and FQGNSA. The CDR3 protein is CASSLFSSGNTIYF. Here the CDR3 DNA reads TGTGCCAGCAGCTTATTTAGCTCTGGAAACACCATATATTTT.

The table lists this clone with a few counts. As DNA, the CDR3 is TGTGCCAGCAGTGGGAGTACAGGTATACTCCACTTT. Its protein product is CASSGSTGILHF. V is TRBV25-1 and J is TRBJ1-6, with D possibly being TRBD1 (5 bases). The V and J ends lost 4 bases and 16 bases respectively, with 14 bases between them. Germline-derived CDR1 and CDR2 are MGHDK and SYGVNS. The CDR3 has 12 amino acids.

The V and J genes are TRBV2 and TRBJ1-4; no definite D call. Germline assignment: CDR1 SNHLY and CDR2 FYNNEI. The CDR3 is made up of 13 amino acids. Trimming removed 7 bases from V and 0 bases from J, with 6 bases in between. The CDR3 loop reads CASIQATNEKLFF. CDR3 coding DNA: TGTGCCAGCATTCAGGCAACTAATGAAAAACTGTTTTTT. Drawing the rest from reference TRBV2 and TRBJ1-4, the complete variable domain is EPEVTQTPSHQVTQMGQEVILRCVPISNHLYFYWYRQILGQKVEFLVSFYNNEISEKSEIFDDQFSVERPDGSNFTLKIRSTKLEDSAMYFCASIQATNEKLFFGSGTQLSVL.

This rearrangement joins TRBV25-1 to TRBJ1-2; TRBD1 aligns across 9 bases. The germline V gene encodes CDR1 MGHDK and CDR2 SYGVNS. The J segment lost 7 bases and the V segment lost 5 bases, leaving 8 bases of the junction unmatched. The CDR3 has 14 residues. Written as DNA, the CDR3 is TGTGCCAGCAGTAGATATACAGGGGGCATTGGCTACACCTTC. This encodes CASSRYTGGIGYTF.